Below, 15 T cell receptor beta chains from the same sample are listed, as sequenced in a study of beta chain features in type 1 diabetes. Their cognate antigens are unknown. Study-wide points: TCRB CDR3s from Type 1 diabetes patients were moderately but significantly shorter in all four CD4+ subsets.

Sequenced material consisted of expressed TCRB transcripts (all of the isolated RNA was reverse transcribed). Assay: immunoSEQ multiplex PCR; the TCRdb copy retains only in-frame clones and omits some. The table lists over 150,000 clones, almost 8% of them singletons, with approximately 0.5% in the top ten. Sequencing input: central memory CD4+ T cells from blood. Receptor source: a man aged 18 to 35 with type 1 diabetes.

In this sample, this clone turned up a few times. Its ends do not fully match the called genes, so a read error is possible. The chain employs TRBV30 and TRBJ1-2; D gene unclear. Germline CDR1 and CDR2: GTSNPN and SVGIG (reference sequence). The CDR3 totals 14 residues. CDR3 in DNA: TGTGCCCGGAGCGAGGGAGGAACTAACTATGGCTACACCTTC. It is translated as CARSEGGTNYGYTF.

The chain joins TRBV19 to TRBJ2-5, with D tentatively TRBD2 (5 bases). V was pared by 3 bases and J by 4 bases, with 12 bases between. Germline V gives CDR1 LNHDA, CDR2 SQIVND (reference sequence). The CDR3 spans 14 residues. The CDR3 sequence: CASSIAGGGETQYF. The CDR3 DNA sequence: TGTGCCAGTAGTATCGCGGGCGGCGGAGAGACCCAGTACTTC.

This clone was counted between two and nine times. The chain links TRBV2 to TRBJ2-7; D is possibly TRBD1 (5 bases). V lost 0 bases to trimming and J lost 5 bases, with 11 bases between them. CDR3 length: 14 amino acids. Germline-derived CDR1 and CDR2 are SNHLY and FYNNEI. CDR3 amino acids: CASSEASGINEQYF. Written as DNA, the CDR3 is TGTGCCAGCAGTGAAGCATCAGGGATCAACGAGCAGTACTTC.

This chain uses TRBV2 with TRBJ2-3, with no clear D. From germline, CDR1 is SNHLY and CDR2 FYNNEI. V gave up 7 bases and J gave up 0 bases, with 5 bases separating them. The CDR3 has 12 amino acids. The CDR3 sequence is CASKSSTDTQYF. The DNA of the CDR3 is TGTGCCAGCAAATCTAGCACAGATACGCAGTATTTT.

This clone was detected only a few times. V gene TRBV11-2 combines with J gene TRBJ2-1; weak D call: TRBD1 (5 bases). Germline CDR1 and CDR2: SGHAT and FQNNGV. The V end was cut by 1 base, the J end by 7 bases, with 8 bases between. This CDR3 contains 13 residues. The CDR3: CASSLAKGNEQFF. CDR3 nucleotide sequence: TGTGCCAGCAGCTTAGCAAAGGGGAATGAGCAGTTCTTC.

This clone was counted only a few times. The V and J genes are TRBV11-2 and TRBJ2-6; 7 bases fit TRBD1. Trimming at V came to 5 bases and at J to 0 bases, leaving 13 bases not matched to a gene. This CDR3 region has 19 residues. CDR1 and CDR2 (germline): SGHAT, FQNNGV. The CDR3 nucleotides read TGTGCCAGCAGCACCAAAATCCGGGACAGCTTCTCTGGGGCCAACGTCCTGACTTTC. Its translation: CASSTKIRDSFSGANVLTF.

The chain recombines TRBV18 with TRBJ1-2; tentative D call: TRBD1 (6 bases). The V end lost 2 bases, the J end lost 5 bases, and 15 bases lay between the germline ends. Germline loops: CDR1 KGHSH, CDR2 LQKENI. The CDR3 consists of 15 residues. The CDR3 is CASSPAPGQTYGYTF. CDR3 DNA sequence: TGTGCCAGCTCACCAGCCCCAGGACAGACTTATGGCTACACCTTC. Drawing the rest from reference TRBV18 and TRBJ1-2, the complete variable domain is NAGVMQNPRHLVRRRGQEARLRCSPMKGHSHVYWYRQLPEEGLKFMVYLQKENIIDESGMPKERFSAEFPKEGPSILRIQQVVRGDSAAYFCASSPAPGQTYGYTFGSGTRLTVV.

The chain employs TRBV28 and TRBJ1-2, with 10 bases that match TRBD1. The V segment lost 3 bases and the J segment 6 bases; nucleotides outside the gene matches: 1. This CDR3 contains 13 residues. Germline loops: CDR1 MDHEN, CDR2 SYDVKM. Here the CDR3 reads CASSLGQGNGYTF. In DNA form, the CDR3 reads TGTGCCAGCAGTTTGGGACAGGGGAATGGCTACACCTTC.

This clone was counted a few times. The chain recombines TRBV5-4 with TRBJ1-3; D is perhaps TRBD1 (6 bases). In germline, CDR1 is SGHNT, CDR2 YYREEE (reference sequence). V gave up 4 bases and J gave up 7 bases, with 12 bases separating them. This CDR3 has 13 residues. The CDR3, as DNA: TGTGCCAGCAGCCAAGATCAGGGGAACACCATATATTTT. Residues: CASSQDQGNTIYF.

This clone was found once. With a much larger clone just one base away, this may be a read error. This rearrangement joins TRBV7-2 to TRBJ2-7, with D unclear. Trimming pared 3 bases from V and 5 bases from J, leaving 5 bases between. Germline CDR1 reads SGHTA; CDR2 reads FQGNSA. The CDR3 consists of 11 residues. The CDR3 sequence: CASSFYHEQYF. DNA for the CDR3: TGTGCCAGCAGCTTCTACCACGAGCAGTACTTC.

The chain has TRBV5-1 and TRBJ2-3, with TRBD2 identical over 7 bases. V shed 0 bases, J shed 3 bases, and the junction held 4 bases outside the gene matches. Germline CDR1 SGHRS, CDR2 YFSETQ. The CDR3 length is 15 residues. Here the CDR3 reads CASSLAWTRTDTQYF. DNA of the CDR3: TGCGCCAGCAGCTTGGCGTGGACTAGAACAGATACGCAGTATTTT.

This clone has only a few counts. The rearrangement links TRBV5-1 to TRBJ1-1; no definite D call. The CDR3 loop spans 16 amino acids. The V gene lost 0 bases and the J gene lost 0 bases, with 12 bases spanning the gap. Germline V lookup: CDR1 SGHRS, CDR2 YFSETQ. CDR3 nucleotides: TGCGCCAGCAGCTTGGGCGTGCAGGCAATGAACACTGAAGCTTTCTTT. It specifies CASSLGVQAMNTEAFF.

This clone was observed a handful of times. This chain uses TRBV30 with TRBJ1-4; D is undetermined. Between the trimmed V and J ends, which lost 0 bases and 8 bases, there was a span of 7 bases. This CDR3 region has 12 residues. Germline V CDR1 and CDR2: GTSNPN, SVGIG (reference sequence). DNA for the CDR3: TGTGCCTGGAGTGTTCGTCAGGAAAAACTGTTTTTT. Translating gives CAWSVRQEKLFF. Variable domain in full (rest from reference TRBV30 and TRBJ1-4): SQTIHQWPATLVQPVGSPLSLECTVEGTSNPNLYWYRQAAGRGLQLLFYSVGIGQISSEVPQNLSASRPQDRQFILSSKKLLLSDSGFYLCAWSVRQEKLFFGSGTQLSVL.

This chain uses TRBV7-5 with TRBJ1-5; TRBD1 reflects the table's D call only, with no check against the DNA. TRBV7-5 corresponds to a pseudogene. This CDR3 comprises 14 residues. CDR3 nucleotide sequence: TGTGTCAGAAGCCCCCCCAGGCCCAATCAGCCCCAGCATTTT. Amino acids: CVRSPPRPNQPQHF.

The sample holds many counts of this clone. The J gene is TRBJ2-5, the V gene TRBV29-1; TRBD1 agrees at 7 bases. The CDR3 contains 12 residues. CDR1 SQVTM and CDR2 ANQGSEA come from the germline V gene. J lost 1 base, V lost 7 bases, and 3 bases had no gene match. For the CDR3, the DNA is TGCAGCGCCGGACAGGCCCAAGAGACCCAGTACTTC. Its protein product is CSAGQAQETQYF.